These T cell receptor beta chains were read from a single sample in a study of CD8 T cells in ankylosing spondylitis. TCRdb passed the 5' RACE reads through MiXCR, listing each CDR3 protein once. The sample comprises just under 550,000 distinct CDR3 sequences, about 13% of which are singletons, and about 6.5% rests with the top ten. Sequencing was performed on blood, either unsorted or a sorted T cell fraction (not recorded which). Receptors were obtained from a male donor with ankylosing spondylitis. CDR3s include the opening cysteine and the closing phenylalanine or tryptophan.

J: TRBJ1-4
V: TRBV15
CDR3: CATSREALHYEKLFF

J: TRBJ2-3
V: TRBV7-2
CDR3: CASSQDGRADTQYF

J: TRBJ2-3
V: TRBV7-2
CDR3: CASSSKGQGALSISQYF

J: TRBJ2-7
V: TRBV7-8
CDR3: CASSPRLAGGVQYF

J: TRBJ2-2
V: TRBV5-5
CDR3: CASSSTSLISGELFF

J: TRBJ1-5
V: TRBV5-6
CDR3: CASSLAGQGVNQPQHF

J: TRBJ2-7
V: TRBV12-3/TRBV12-4
CDR3: CASRAPFHEQYF

J: TRBJ1-1
V: TRBV29-1
CDR3: CSGTNRAIRNTEAFF

J: TRBJ1-5
V: TRBV20-1
CDR3: CSARGWTGEGQPQHF

J: TRBJ2-5
V: TRBV11-3
CDR3: CASSSGGGWETQYF

J: TRBJ2-1
V: TRBV12-3/TRBV12-4
CDR3: CASRQRNEQFF

J: TRBJ2-1
V: TRBV20-1
CDR3: CSARSTSGVYNEQFF

J: TRBJ2-5
V: TRBV15
CDR3: CATSRAGTEETQYF

J: TRBJ2-7
V: TRBV12-3/TRBV12-4
CDR3: CASTSPSGGSREQYF

J: TRBJ2-5
V: TRBV5-6
CDR3: CASSLFRSQETQYF

J: TRBJ2-1
V: TRBV3-1
CDR3: CASSHQGRGEFF

J: TRBJ2-5
V: TRBV7-2
CDR3: CASSLTAIQETQYF

J: TRBJ2-2
V: TRBV4-2
CDR3: CASSPKGGLDLSGELFF